The clone carrying this T cell receptor (beta chain) occurred a few times. Its antigen is not known. The data originate from a study of beta chain features in type 1 diabetes. Overall study context: What patients shared with healthy donors was a similar profile of age, gender and cell yields. Overall study results and limits: Any HLA effect on TCRB rearrangement was left unresolved by small sub-analyses. Shortening of TCRB CDR3s, moderate but significant, appeared in all four CD4+ subsets of Type 1 diabetes patients.

TCRB transcripts that were expressed got sequenced, as all of the isolated RNA had been reverse transcribed. The data were produced by immunoSEQ multiplex PCR, yet TCRdb's version contains in-frame clones alone and is incomplete. The data show about 180,000 clones, 10% to 15% seen once. This CDR3 is 17 amino acids long. With 6 bases clipped from V and 6 bases from J, the junction kept 20 bases outside the gene matches. This clonotype was sampled from a woman between 18 and 29 years old in good health. The gene calls are TRBV23-1 and TRBJ2-7; TRBD1 agrees at 7 bases. TRBV23-1 is given ORF status, its function remaining uncertain. The specimen sequenced was central memory CD4+ T cells from blood. The CDR3 region has the DNA TGCGCCAGCAGCCTTACAGGGGTACGAAATTCAAAAAGCGAGCAGTACTTC. Protein: CASSLTGVRNSKSEQYF.